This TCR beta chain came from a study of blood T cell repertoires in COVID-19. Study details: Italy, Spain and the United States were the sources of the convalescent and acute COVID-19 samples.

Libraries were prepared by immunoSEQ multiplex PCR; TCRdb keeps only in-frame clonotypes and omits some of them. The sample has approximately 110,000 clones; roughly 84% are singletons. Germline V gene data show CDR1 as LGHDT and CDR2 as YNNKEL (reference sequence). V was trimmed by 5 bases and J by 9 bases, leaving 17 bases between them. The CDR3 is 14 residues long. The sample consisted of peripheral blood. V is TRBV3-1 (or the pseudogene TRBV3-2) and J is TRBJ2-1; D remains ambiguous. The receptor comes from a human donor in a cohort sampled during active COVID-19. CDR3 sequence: CASSSATLSSEQFF. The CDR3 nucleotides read TGTGCCAGCAGCTCCGCGACTCTTTCGTCTGAGCAGTTCTTC.